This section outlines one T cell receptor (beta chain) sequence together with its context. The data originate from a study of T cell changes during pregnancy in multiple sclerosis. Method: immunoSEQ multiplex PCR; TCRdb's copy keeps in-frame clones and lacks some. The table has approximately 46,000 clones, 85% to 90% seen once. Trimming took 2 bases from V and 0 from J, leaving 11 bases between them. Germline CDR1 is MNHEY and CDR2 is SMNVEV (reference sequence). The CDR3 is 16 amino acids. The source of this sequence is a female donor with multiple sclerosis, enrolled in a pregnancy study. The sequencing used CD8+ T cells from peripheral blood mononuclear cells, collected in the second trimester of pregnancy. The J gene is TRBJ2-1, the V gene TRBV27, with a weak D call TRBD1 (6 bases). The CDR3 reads CASSLVYRASYNEQFF. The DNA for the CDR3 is TGTGCCAGCAGTTTAGTTTACAGGGCCTCCTACAATGAGCAGTTCTTC.